These T cell receptor beta chains were read from a single sample in a study of blood T cell repertoires in COVID-19. The assay was immunoSEQ multiplex PCR, and TCRdb's table has in-frame clones only and misses some. The sample has approximately 15,000 clones, 91% seen once. Specimen: peripheral blood. These receptors were taken from a man between 60 and 75 years old with active COVID-19. Each CDR3 is given with its conserved first and last residue. The D gene is left open where the match is weak. Size values are once, few and many counts, or a class for expanded clones, and some rows have none.

j_gene,v_gene,len,d_gene,abundance,CDR3nt,CDR3aa
TRBJ2-1,TRBV4-1,15,TRBD2,-,TGCGCCAGCAGACCGGGACTAGCGGGGGGGCTTGAGCAGTTCTTC,CASRPGLAGGLEQFF
TRBJ1-4,TRBV27,14,-,-,TGTGCCAGCAGTCCGAGTGCAACTAATGAAAAACTGTTTTTT,CASSPSATNEKLFF
TRBJ2-3,TRBV9,16,TRBD1,-,TGTGCCAGCAGCGTACCCCGGACAGGGTCGGCAGATACGCAGTATTTT,CASSVPRTGSADTQYF
TRBJ1-4,TRBV5-1,14,-,-,TGCGCCAGCAGCTTTGGACAGCTTAATGAAAAACTGTTTTTT,CASSFGQLNEKLFF
TRBJ1-1,TRBV3-1/TRBV3-2,12,-,-,TGTGCCAGCAGCCAAGTCTTCGCTGAAGCTTTCTTT,CASSQVFAEAFF
TRBJ2-5,TRBV11-2,17,TRBD2,-,TGTGCCAGCAGCCAATCTCCCGGGACTAGCGGGCCGTGGCCCCAGTACTTC,CASSQSPGTSGPWPQYF
TRBJ2-5,TRBV9,16,TRBD2,-,TGTGCCAGCAGCCCCGGACTAGCGGGGGTCCAAGAGACCCAGTACTTC,CASSPGLAGVQETQYF
TRBJ1-6,TRBV15,13,-,-,TGTGCCACCAGCTACTTACGTAATTCACCCCTCCACTTT,CATSYLRNSPLHF
TRBJ1-2,TRBV18,13,-,-,TGTGCCAGCTCACCACCGCAGGGCTATGGCTACACCTTC,CASSPPQGYGYTF
TRBJ1-2,TRBV28,14,TRBD1,-,TGTGCCAGCAGTTTCCGTTCAGGGGGCGAGGGCTACACCTTC,CASSFRSGGEGYTF
TRBJ1-2,TRBV9,12,-,-,TGTGCCAGCAGCCCCAACAGGGATGGCTACACCTTC,CASSPNRDGYTF
TRBJ1-2,TRBV7-9,18,TRBD1,-,TGTGCCAGCAGCTATGGGTGGGGACAGTATATAGCTAACTATGGCTACACCTTC,CASSYGWGQYIANYGYTF
TRBJ1-1,TRBV3-1/TRBV3-2,18,-,-,TGTGCCAGCAGCCAAGCTGTCTCTTTAATAGGGGGAAGCACTGAAGCTTTCTTT,CASSQAVSLIGGSTEAFF
TRBJ1-4,TRBV7-6,16,-,-,TGTGCCAGCAGCTTAGTTCCAGGCGCAACTAATGAAAAACTGTTTTTT,CASSLVPGATNEKLFF
TRBJ2-1,TRBV5-1,15,-,-,TGCGCCAGCAGCTTAGGGCAGGGAATCTACAATGAGCAGTTCTTC,CASSLGQGIYNEQFF
TRBJ2-6,TRBV14,14,-,-,TGTGCCAGCAGTCGGGACTCCGGGGCCAACGTCCTGACTTTC,CASSRDSGANVLTF
TRBJ1-5,TRBV7-6,13,-,few,TGTGCCAGCAGCTTAGAACACAGTCAGCCCCAGCATTTT,CASSLEHSQPQHF
TRBJ2-2,TRBV6-4,15,TRBD2,once,TGTGCCAGCAGTGACTCGGGGGGGTCCGGCGGGGAGCTGTTTTTT,CASSDSGGSGGELFF
TRBJ2-3,TRBV2,12,-,-,TGTGCCAGCAGTTGGACAACAGATACGCAGTATTTT,CASSWTTDTQYF
TRBJ2-2,TRBV5-4,15,-,-,TGTGCCAGCAGCTTTTTAGGGGGGGCCGGCGGGGAGCTGTTTTTT,CASSFLGGAGGELFF